This T cell receptor beta chain comes out of a study of identical twins. This clonotype was detected a few times. Its antigen is not known. Template switching supplied a universal primer site; unique molecular identifiers were carried on the cDNA. TCRdb itself ran the 5' RACE reads through MiXCR, one entry per CDR3 protein. Among about 900,000 distinct CDR3 sequences listed, roughly 12% were seen once. Every sampled donor was Caucasian and healthy. Findings and caveats of the study: Reduced insertions were recorded for abundant cord blood beta clonotypes, with no such pattern in memory repertoires.

Germline-derived CDR1 and CDR2 are MNHEY and SMNVEV (reference sequence). V was cut by 5 bases and J by 2 bases, with 10 bases left in between. The length of the CDR3 is 13 residues. These data were also reused for a study on yellow fever vaccine responses in identical twins.

The specimen was PBMCs. The rearrangement uses TRBV27 and TRBJ2-7; D is possibly TRBD1 (5 bases). This TCR was sampled from a woman aged 18 to 35 in good health. The CDR3 region is CASSTRTPYEQYF. The CDR3 DNA reads as TGTGCCAGCAGTACGCGGACACCCTACGAGCAGTACTTC.